Below, 7 T cell receptor beta chains from the same sample are listed, as sequenced in a study of T cells in Graves' hyperthyroidism and ophthalmopathy. TCR beta CDR3 regions were amplified from RNA. With the HTBI primer set, the TCR CDR3 went through a first round of RT-PCR. TCRdb reanalysed the multiplex PCR reads using MiXCR and keeps one entry per CDR3 protein. The table has 350,000 to 450,000 distinct CDR3 sequences, 11% to 15% seen once. Sample: blood. The receptors here all came from a woman aged 55-69 years with Graves' hyperthyroidism.

The CDR3 is CASSYSRGGVEETQYF. CDR3 in DNA: TGTGCCAGCAGTTACTCTCGGGGCGGGGTAGAAGAGACCCAGTACTTC. V is TRBV6-6 and J is TRBJ2-5; TRBD2 is a possible D gene (6 bases). Trimming cost V 0 bases and J 3 bases, with 14 bases left between them. The CDR3 covers 16 residues. The germline gives CDR1 MNHNY, CDR2 SVGAGI (reference sequence).

Many counts were recorded for this clonotype. The chain joins TRBV2 to TRBJ2-5; TRBD1 matches at 8 bases. This CDR3 spans 15 amino acids. Trimming cost V 7 bases and J 1 base; bases outside gene matches: 8. Looked up from germline, CDR1 is SNHLY and CDR2 is FYNNEI. The CDR3 reads CASIQDRDVQETQYF. The CDR3 coding sequence is TGTGCCAGCATCCAGGACAGGGATGTCCAAGAGACCCAGTACTTC.

This chain connects TRBV7-3 to TRBJ2-6; the match to TRBD1 covers 9 bases. The trim removed 5 bases at V and 1 base at J, leaving 3 bases unmatched. The germline CDR1 and CDR2 sequences are SGHTA and FQGTGA. The CDR3 spans 16 residues. The CDR3 is CASSTGQGSGANVLTF. CDR3 in DNA: TGTGCCAGCAGCACAGGACAGGGGTCTGGGGCCAACGTCCTGACTTTC.

This clonotype has at least ten counts. The chain is built from TRBV20-1 and TRBJ2-7, with TRBD2 matching over 9 bases. From germline, CDR1 is DFQATT and CDR2 SNEGSKA (reference sequence). The CDR3 runs 15 residues. Unmatched junction bases numbered 7, after V lost 0 bases and J lost 4 bases. CDR3 nucleotides: TGCAGTGCTAGAGATAAGGCTAGCGGGGAATACGAGCAGTACTTC. This codes for CSARDKASGEYEQYF.

This clonotype appeared a few times. V is TRBV5-5 and J is TRBJ1-6; the D is unclear. The CDR3 sequence is 15 residues long. Germline V CDR1 and CDR2: SGHKS, YYEKEE (reference sequence). Trimming took off 4 bases at V and 8 bases at J, with 16 bases between the two ends. The CDR3 region has the DNA TGTGCCAGCAGCCCGAGGGTGCCCCCCCATTCACCCCTCCACTTT. It codes for CASSPRVPPHSPLHF.

This clonotype was observed a handful of times. V and J are TRBV18 and TRBJ1-6; D gene uncertain. The CDR3 is 17 residues long. The ends were cut back, 1 base at V and 0 bases at J, with 10 bases in the middle. Germline V gene sequence: CDR1 KGHSH, CDR2 LQKENI. The CDR3, as DNA: TGTGCCAGCTCACCACTGCGGACGAGCTCCTATAATTCACCCCTCCACTTT. This codes for CASSPLRTSSYNSPLHF.

This clonotype was seen a few times. The rearrangement links TRBV2 to TRBJ2-3, with 10 positions matching TRBD1. Losses at the gene ends were 6 bases for V and 2 bases for J; bases not matched to a gene: 8. Germline V gene sequence: CDR1 SNHLY, CDR2 FYNNEI. The CDR3 runs 16 residues. The CDR3 here is CASSLLTGGNTDTQYF. The CDR3 bases are TGTGCCAGCAGCCTCCTGACAGGGGGCAACACAGATACGCAGTATTTT.